The 23 T cell receptor beta chains below were found in one sample sequenced in a study of blood T cells in healthy people across ages. Next came a second PCR, run for about 7 to 11 cycles, which used a sample-barcoded 5' primer along with a J-beta primer mix. In TCRdb, the 5' RACE reads were re-called with MiXCR into one record per CDR3 protein. Of 1.5 million to 2 million distinct CDR3 sequences in the sample, around 50% are singletons; the top ten hold less than 2.5%. Sequences were obtained from blood. These receptors all come from a middle-aged woman in good health.

Concerning this clonotype itself: Relative to the germline gene, one junction end is altered; a read error may explain this. The chain is built from TRBV28 and TRBJ2-7, with D perhaps TRBD1 or TRBD2 (6 bases each). Germline V CDR1 and CDR2: MDHEN, SYDVKM. The length of the CDR3 is 12 residues. The CDR3 loop reads CATGARPYEQNF. DNA of the CDR3: TGTGCCACGGGGGCCCGACCCTACGAGCAGAACTTC.

This clonotype showed up just a few times. The DNA of the CDR3 is TGTGCCATCAGTGGGACTAGCGGGGGCCACGAGCAGTACTTC. Amino acids: CAISGTSGGHEQYF. J is TRBJ2-4 and V is TRBV10-3, with 13 nucleotides matching TRBD2. Matching the DNA end better, TRBJ2-7 makes the J call doubtful. This CDR3 has 14 amino acids. CDR1 and CDR2 from the germline V gene are ENHRY and SYGVKD.

This clonotype was detected a few times. This chain links TRBV15 with TRBJ2-3, with D perhaps TRBD2 (6 bases). Germline CDR1 and CDR2: LNHNV and YYDKDF (reference sequence). V gave up 6 bases and J gave up 2 bases, with 12 bases separating them. The CDR3 runs to 14 residues. CDR3 sequence reads: CATRPPGVTDTQYF. In DNA form, the CDR3 reads TGTGCCACCAGACCCCCGGGAGTCACAGATACGCAGTATTTT.

This clonotype was seen more than once but under ten times. The gene calls are TRBV6-6 and TRBJ1-2, with TRBD1 matching over 8 bases. Germline V lookup: CDR1 MNHNY, CDR2 SVGAGI (reference sequence). The CDR3 length is 17 residues. V trimming: 6 bases; J trimming: 1 base; junction bases outside the gene matches: 13. This CDR3 is CASRRSGQAIYNYGYTF. The CDR3, as DNA: TGTGCCAGCAGGCGGTCGGGACAGGCAATATATAACTATGGCTACACCTTC.

This clonotype was recorded only once. The chain links TRBV9 to TRBJ1-2, with 11 positions matching TRBD1. This CDR3 region has 16 residues. Germline loops: CDR1 SGDLS, CDR2 YYNGEE. Trimming at V came to 5 bases and at J to 6 bases, leaving 12 bases not matched to a gene. CDR3 bases: TGTGCCAGCAGTAACGGATTTCGGACAGGGGGCGATGGCTACACCTTC. It translates to CASSNGFRTGGDGYTF.

On this clonotype: The junction departs from germline at one end; a sequencing error may be responsible. This rearrangement joins TRBV7-2 to TRBJ1-4, with D unresolved. The CDR3 has 12 residues. Germline lookup yields CDR1 SGHTA and CDR2 FQGNSA. The CDR3, as DNA: TGTGTCAGCAGCTATCCCAATGAAAAACTGTTTTTT. Its protein is CVSSYPNEKLFF.

This clonotype was seen only once. The V call is TRBV9, the J call TRBJ2-7; the D gene is possibly TRBD1 (6 bases). Per germline, CDR1 SGDLS and CDR2 YYNGEE. The CDR3 length is 14 residues. V shed 0 bases and J shed 4 bases, with 11 bases lying between them. The DNA for the CDR3 is TGTGCCAGCAGCGTAGCATCCGGACAGTACGAGCAGTACTTC. Protein sequence: CASSVASGQYEQYF.

This chain links TRBV7-2 with TRBJ2-1, with TRBD1 matching over 9 bases. This CDR3 is 15 amino acids long. Germline values: CDR1 SGHTA, CDR2 FQGNSA. The J segment lost 0 bases and the V segment lost 6 bases, leaving 3 bases of the junction unmatched. This CDR3 is CASRRTGASYNEQFF. Written as DNA, the CDR3 is TGTGCCAGCAGAAGGACAGGGGCCTCCTACAATGAGCAGTTCTTC.

Turning to this clonotype: This may come from a read error, since a much larger clone is one base off. This chain links TRBV5-6 with TRBJ2-1; 12 positions match TRBD2. V shed 7 bases and J 4 bases; nucleotides not matched to a gene: 6. The CDR3 is made up of 15 amino acids. CDR1 SGHDT and CDR2 YYEEEE come from the germline V gene. CDR3 protein: CASGRGTSGYNEQFF. CDR3 DNA: TGTGCCAGCGGCCGCGGGACTAGCGGGTACAATGAGCAGTTCTTC.

This clonotype was seen only once. CDR3 DNA sequence: TGCAGTTTTTGGGCATTGACAACGACTAGCACAGATACGCAGTATTTT. This translates into CSFWALTTTSTDTQYF. The V call is TRBV20-1, the J call TRBJ2-3; D call uncertain. V gave up 8 bases and J gave up 0 bases, with 21 bases separating them. Germline V gene sequence: CDR1 DFQATT, CDR2 SNEGSKA (reference sequence). The CDR3 spans 16 residues.

V and J are TRBV6-2 or TRBV6-3 and TRBJ2-3; maybe TRBD2 (5 bases). CDR1 is MNHEY and CDR2 is SVGEGT in the germline V gene. V lost 8 bases and J 4 bases, leaving 10 bases between the germline ends. CDR3 length: 12 residues. The chain's CDR3 is CASGSGSDTQYF. DNA for the CDR3: TGTGCCAGCGGATCGGGGTCAGATACGCAGTATTTT.

The chain uses TRBV11-2 and TRBJ2-1; the D gene could be TRBD1 or TRBD2 (7 bases each). In germline, CDR1 is SGHAT, CDR2 FQNNGV. This CDR3 comprises 22 residues. V lost 2 bases to trimming and J lost 3 bases, with 32 bases between them. The CDR3 loop reads CASSLMRGGGGKTGRGYNEQFF. The DNA of the CDR3 is TGTGCCAGCAGCTTAATGAGAGGAGGAGGCGGGAAGACAGGGAGGGGCTACAATGAGCAGTTCTTC.

This clonotype was seen more than once but under ten times. The V and J genes are TRBV15 and TRBJ1-2; unclear D gene. Germline CDR1 LNHNV, CDR2 YYDKDF (reference sequence). This CDR3 has 16 residues. V lost 0 bases and J lost 8, with 19 bases in between. CDR3 coding DNA: TGTGCCACCAGCAGAGAACTTACGGAGGGATTGTTCGGCTACACCTTC. This codes for CATSRELTEGLFGYTF.

V is TRBV4-2 and J is TRBJ1-2; D unresolved. The V end lost 0 bases, the J end lost 6 bases, and 14 bases lay between the germline ends. CDR1 is LGHNA and CDR2 is YNFKEQ in the germline V gene. The CDR3 is 15 residues long. CDR3 sequence: CASSQDGFRMDGYTF. CDR3 sequence (DNA): TGTGCCAGCAGCCAAGATGGGTTCAGGATGGATGGCTACACCTTC.

About this clonotype: At one end the junction does not follow the germline gene, possibly because of a read error. The chain links TRBV3-1 to TRBJ1-2; D might be TRBD1 (5 bases). The germline V gene has CDR1 LGHDT and CDR2 YNNKEL (reference sequence). This CDR3 comprises 17 residues. CDR3 sequence: CASNQDIRGGNIYGYTF. The CDR3 coding sequence is TGTGCCAGCAACCAAGATATCCGGGGCGGCAACATCTATGGCTACACCTTC.

This clonotype was found a few times. The chain uses TRBV29-1 and TRBJ2-1, with TRBD1 as a possible D gene (5 bases). Germline values: CDR1 SQVTM, CDR2 ANQGSEA. This CDR3 has 12 amino acids. Trimming removed 4 bases at V and 3 bases at J, with 7 bases between. CDR3 nucleotides: TGCAGCGTTGGTAGGGGCTACAATGAGCAGTTCTTC. Its protein product is CSVGRGYNEQFF.

This clonotype has at least ten counts. The rearrangement joins TRBV6-2 or TRBV6-3 to TRBJ2-7; D not certain. Trimming took 2 bases from V and 3 from J, leaving 8 bases between them. This CDR3 region has 13 residues. Germline CDR1 reads MNHEY; CDR2 reads SVGEGT. The CDR3, as DNA: TGTGCCAGCAGTTACGGGCAGAGCTACGAGCAGTACTTC. This sequence encodes CASSYGQSYEQYF.

The V call is TRBV28, the J call TRBJ2-6; TRBD1 or TRBD2 may be the D gene (5 bases each). Germline V gene sequence: CDR1 MDHEN, CDR2 SYDVKM. V lost 7 bases and J 0 bases, leaving 13 bases between the germline ends. CDR3 length equals 16 residues. The CDR3 reads CASTRDGSSGANVLTF. In DNA, the CDR3 is TGTGCCAGCACCAGGGACGGCAGCTCTGGGGCCAACGTCCTGACTTTC.

The V call is TRBV20-1, the J call TRBJ2-3, with 12 bases that match TRBD2. Germline assignment: CDR1 DFQATT and CDR2 SNEGSKA (reference sequence). The CDR3 is 12 amino acids. V shed 8 bases, J shed 5 bases, and the junction held 2 bases outside the gene matches. Here the CDR3 reads CSLAGGRDTQYF. In DNA, the CDR3 is TGCAGTCTAGCGGGGGGGCGAGATACGCAGTATTTT.

The V call is TRBV28, the J call TRBJ2-3; D unclear. CDR3 size: 14 residues. V was clipped by 5 bases and J by 4 bases, with 13 bases between them. CDR1 is MDHEN, CDR2 SYDVKM, per germline. Here the CDR3 DNA reads TGTGCCAGCAGTCCCCCCCCCGGTCCAGATACGCAGTATTTT. Translated, it gives CASSPPPGPDTQYF.

This chain joins TRBV7-8 and TRBJ1-2, with no clear D. This CDR3 is built from 16 residues. Trimming took 4 bases from V and 8 from J, leaving 23 bases between them. Germline loops: CDR1 SGHVS, CDR2 FQNEAQ. CDR3 protein: CASSSKRAGELGGYTF. As DNA, the CDR3 is TGTGCCAGCAGCTCGAAAAGGGCCGGGGAATTGGGGGGCTACACCTTC.

In its sample, this clonotype was seen once. The chain has TRBV6-5 and TRBJ1-2, with 7 positions matching TRBD1. Germline CDR1 is MNHEY and CDR2 is SVGAGI. V shed 5 bases, J shed 5 bases, and the junction held 5 bases outside the gene matches. The CDR3 runs to 13 residues. CDR3 coding DNA: TGTGCCAGCAGTGACAGGGTGAAGTATGGCTACACCTTC. As protein: CASSDRVKYGYTF.

J is TRBJ2-2 and V is TRBV6-5; no firm D call. The germline gives CDR1 MNHEY, CDR2 SVGAGI. Trimming shortened V by 2 bases and J by 6 bases, and 4 bases separated the two germline ends. This CDR3 comprises 12 residues. Here the CDR3 reads CASSYLAGELFF. DNA for the CDR3: TGTGCCAGCAGTTACCTGGCCGGGGAGCTGTTTTTT.